One sample yielded the 23 T cell receptor beta chains listed below, sequenced in a study of early T cells in non-severe SARS-CoV-2 infection. Each CDR3 protein gets one entry after TCRdb re-called the 5' RACE reads with MiXCR. Of approximately 90,000 distinct CDR3 sequences in the sample, 16% were seen once. Sequenced here: whole blood, sampled at baseline. The receptor set was obtained from an adult who was a healthcare worker with PCR-confirmed SARS-CoV-2 infection or an uninfected control (not recorded which).

The chain links TRBV12-3 or TRBV12-4 to TRBJ2-7; no clear D. V was pared by 6 bases and J by 6 bases, with 12 bases between. The CDR3 is made up of 12 amino acids. The CDR3 DNA reads TGTGCCAGCAGCGAAATTCTGGCCGAGCAGTACTTC. Translation: CASSEILAEQYF.

The chain employs TRBV12-3 or TRBV12-4 and TRBJ1-2; 11 nucleotides match TRBD1. This CDR3 contains 13 residues. The ends lost 7 bases at V and 8 bases at J; junction bases unmatched: 6. This chain's CDR3 is CASTGTGGRGYTF. The CDR3 bases are TGTGCCAGCACCGGGACAGGGGGGAGAGGCTACACCTTC.

This clonotype appeared many times. This chain uses TRBV4-3 with TRBJ2-1; 13 nucleotides match TRBD2. CDR1 is LGHNA, CDR2 YSLEER, per germline. The J segment lost 8 bases and the V segment lost 3 bases, leaving 13 bases of the junction unmatched. The CDR3 sequence is 18 residues long. The DNA of the CDR3 is TGCGCCAGCAGCCAGTATATCACTAGCGGGAGGGTATACGATGAGCAGTTCTTC. Amino acids: CASSQYITSGRVYDEQFF.

The chain has TRBV20-1 and TRBJ2-2, with D perhaps assigned TRBD1 or TRBD2 (6 bases each). V dropped 3 bases and J dropped 4 bases, with 18 bases sitting between them. The CDR3 runs 16 residues. CDR1 and CDR2 from the germline V gene are DFQATT and SNEGSKA (reference sequence). The CDR3 spells CSARRRGRSTTGELFF. CDR3 in DNA: TGCAGTGCTAGGCGCCGGGGGCGTTCCACCACCGGGGAGCTGTTTTTT.

This clonotype came up a few times. The chain links TRBV28 to TRBJ2-2, with 9 bases that match TRBD2. Germline V gene sequence: CDR1 MDHEN, CDR2 SYDVKM. CDR3 length equals 15 residues. Unmatched junction bases numbered 6, after V lost 10 bases and J lost 0 bases. CDR3 region: CATFSGSANTGELFF. The CDR3 coding sequence is TGTGCCACCTTTAGCGGGAGCGCGAACACCGGGGAGCTGTTTTTT.

This clonotype was detected many times. The rearrangement joins TRBV28 to TRBJ2-7; 8 nucleotides agree with TRBD1. Germline assignment: CDR1 MDHEN and CDR2 SYDVKM. This CDR3 comprises 13 residues. V dropped 7 bases and J dropped 2; count of bases not matched to a gene: 4. In DNA, the CDR3 is TGTGCCAGCACCGGACAGGGCGCCTACGAGCAGTACTTC. It translates to CASTGQGAYEQYF.

The chain joins TRBV4-1 to TRBJ1-1; maybe TRBD1 (6 bases). The V gene lost 2 bases and the J gene lost 5 bases, with 15 bases spanning the gap. The CDR3 consists of 15 residues. CDR1 and CDR2 from the germline V gene are MGHRA and YSYEKL. The CDR3 region is CASSQRSPGVTEAFF. The CDR3 coding sequence is TGCGCCAGCAGCCAAAGGAGCCCAGGGGTGACTGAAGCTTTCTTT.

The chain has TRBV20-1 and TRBJ2-5; the match to TRBD2 covers 10 bases. The V gene end was trimmed by 6 bases and the J gene end by 4 bases; junction bases not matched to a gene: 11. The CDR3 length is 15 residues. Germline loops: CDR1 DFQATT, CDR2 SNEGSKA (reference sequence). The chain's CDR3 is CSAANLAGEGETQYF. The DNA of the CDR3 is TGCAGTGCCGCTAACCTAGCGGGAGAGGGAGAGACCCAGTACTTC.

The chain combines TRBV20-1 with TRBJ2-1; 9 nucleotides align to TRBD2. The germline V gene has CDR1 DFQATT and CDR2 SNEGSKA (reference sequence). V shed 5 bases and J 0 bases; nucleotides not matched to a gene: 2. The CDR3 length is 14 residues. DNA for the CDR3: TGCAGTGCTTCTAGCGGGAACTCCTACAATGAGCAGTTCTTC. Protein product: CSASSGNSYNEQFF.

This clonotype was observed a handful of times. V and J are TRBV7-3 and TRBJ1-6; D is unclear. V was pared by 5 bases and J by 8 bases, with 19 bases between. CDR1 SGHTA and CDR2 FQGTGA come from the germline V gene. The CDR3 contains 16 residues. CDR3 amino acids: CASSLYGRAFHSPLHF. CDR3 nucleotide sequence: TGTGCCAGCAGCCTTTACGGCCGGGCCTTCCATTCACCCCTCCACTTT.

The J gene is TRBJ2-3, the V gene TRBV21-1; the listed D gene, TRBD1, was not tested against the DNA. TRBV21-1 is a pseudogene. This CDR3 is 13 amino acids long. This CDR3 reads CASETGYTDTQYF. The CDR3 nucleotides are TGTGCCAGTGAGACAGGATACACAGATACGCAGTATTTT.

The CDR3 DNA reads as TGCGCCAGCAGCCAAGGGGACACAAGACTCTACGAGCAGTACTTC. Amino acid sequence: CASSQGDTRLYEQYF. The chain couples TRBV4-1 to TRBJ2-7; the D gene is possibly TRBD1 (6 bases). The CDR3 has 15 amino acids. Germline V CDR1 and CDR2: MGHRA, YSYEKL. V lost 1 base to trimming and J lost 3 bases, with 13 bases between them.

The J gene is TRBJ2-3, the V gene TRBV15; D possibly corresponds to TRBD2 (6 bases). This CDR3 spans 15 amino acids. Looked up from germline, CDR1 is LNHNV and CDR2 is YYDKDF (reference sequence). V lost 0 bases, J lost 1 base, and 8 bases lay in between. Here the CDR3 DNA reads TGTGCCACCAGCAGAGAGGGGGGTGGCACAGATACGCAGTATTTT. Translating gives CATSREGGGTDTQYF.

This clonotype was seen ten or more times. CDR3 sequence: CASSLPRGRGANVLTF. Here the CDR3 DNA reads TGTGCCAGCAGCTTACCCCGGGGGCGTGGGGCCAACGTCCTGACTTTC. This sequence joins TRBV7-6 and TRBJ2-6; D may match TRBD1 or TRBD2 (6 bases each). The V end lost 2 bases, the J end lost 3 bases, and 11 bases lay between the germline ends. The CDR3 runs to 16 residues. Germline V CDR1 and CDR2: SGHVS, FNYEAQ.

This clonotype was picked up one time. The CDR3 is CASSYAREAFF. CDR3 DNA: TGTGCCAGCAGTTACGCCAGGGAAGCTTTCTTT. This chain connects TRBV6-2 or TRBV6-3 to TRBJ1-1; D call uncertain. Germline CDR1 and CDR2: MNHEY and SVGEGT. This CDR3 spans 11 amino acids. V lost 2 bases and J 8 bases, leaving 6 bases between the germline ends.

J is TRBJ2-4 and V is TRBV11-2; 11 positions match TRBD2. This CDR3 has 13 residues. V lost 5 bases to trimming and J lost 7 bases; unmatched junction nucleotides: 1. CDR1 and CDR2 from the germline V gene are SGHAT and FQNNGV. The CDR3 nucleotides are TGTGCCAGCAGCGTAGCGGGAGGGAACATTCAGTACTTC. Translated, it gives CASSVAGGNIQYF.

V gene TRBV5-6 combines with J gene TRBJ2-4; possibly TRBD2 for D (6 bases). The germline gives CDR1 SGHDT, CDR2 YYEEEE. V dropped 4 bases and J dropped 9 bases, with 8 bases sitting between them. CDR3 length: 11 amino acids. The CDR3 spells CASSRGSIQYF. CDR3 DNA: TGTGCCAGCAGCCGGGGGTCCATTCAGTACTTC.

V usage is TRBV7-8 and J usage is TRBJ2-1; D is undetermined. Germline lookup yields CDR1 SGHVS and CDR2 FQNEAQ. Trimming shortened V by 0 bases and J by 8 bases, and 11 bases separated the two germline ends. CDR3 length equals 14 residues. CDR3 DNA sequence: TGTGCCAGCAGCTTAGCCGAGGCTAGGGATGAGCAGTTCTTC. This gives the protein CASSLAEARDEQFF.

Of note for this clonotype: A read error may explain this, as a much larger clone is one base away. This rearrangement joins TRBV7-2 to TRBJ2-3; D is unresolved. V lost 3 bases to trimming and J lost 2 bases, with 6 bases between them. CDR3 length: 13 amino acids. Germline V gene sequence: CDR1 SGHTA, CDR2 FQGNSA. CDR3 in amino acids: CASSFGPTDTQYF. The CDR3 DNA is TGTGCCAGCAGCTTTGGACCCACAGATACGCAGTATTTT.

The chain has TRBV4-3 and TRBJ2-7, with 8 bases that match TRBD1. The CDR3 length is 16 residues. Trimming at V came to 0 bases and at J to 5 bases, leaving 9 bases not matched to a gene. Per the germline V gene, CDR1 is LGHNA and CDR2 is YSLEER. CDR3 DNA sequence: TGCGCCAGCAGCCAAGATGCGAGACAGGGGTCTAACGAGCAGTACTTC. Residues: CASSQDARQGSNEQYF.

The rearrangement joins TRBV7-6 to TRBJ2-7, with 9 bases that match TRBD1. The CDR3 covers 13 residues. Germline V CDR1 and CDR2: SGHVS, FNYEAQ. With V trimmed by 3 bases and J by 7 bases, 4 bases remained unmatched. The CDR3 reads CASSFGQGREQYF. In DNA form, the CDR3 reads TGTGCCAGCAGCTTCGGACAGGGGAGAGAGCAGTACTTC.

The genes are TRBV21-1 and TRBJ2-2; TRBD2, the table's D call, was not compared with the DNA. TRBV21-1 is a pseudogene segment. This CDR3 contains 16 residues. CDR3 sequence reads: CASSKGSGGGTGELFF. The CDR3 DNA is TGTGCCAGCAGCAAAGGATCCGGGGGAGGCACCGGGGAGCTGTTTTTT.

This chain uses TRBV12-3 or TRBV12-4 with TRBJ1-1, with D hard to call. CDR3 size: 11 residues. V lost 6 bases and J lost 13, with 15 bases in between. Here the CDR3 reads CASSSPTSFFF. The CDR3 nucleotides read TGTGCCAGCAGCTCCCCGACATCCTTTTTCTTT.